These 19 T cell receptor beta chains originate from one sample sequenced in a study of T cell repertoires in cytomegalovirus infection. For these receptors, no antigen is known. MiXCR was run by TCRdb on the reads, yielding one entry per CDR3 protein. This sample has 800,000 to 950,000 distinct CDR3 sequences, with approximately 32% found just once. This material consisted of cultured CD8+ T cells from PBMCs, taken from culture after CMV antigen stimulation. The receptors were sampled from a human donor in good health (CMV status not recorded). Some clones in this sample may be carry-over from other donors' samples.

This clonotype showed up just a few times. This sequence joins TRBV7-9 and TRBJ2-7; TRBD2 matches at 7 bases. CDR1 is SEHNR, CDR2 FQNEAQ, per germline (reference sequence). The V segment lost 5 bases and the J segment 3 bases; nucleotides outside the gene matches: 4. CDR3 length equals 13 residues. The CDR3 region has the DNA TGTGCCAGCAGCCCGGGGGGATTCTACGAGCAGTACGTC. This encodes CASSPGGFYEQYV.

Only a few counts were recorded for this clonotype. The chain combines TRBV13 with TRBJ1-1; tentatively, D is TRBD1 (5 bases). From germline, CDR1 is PRHDT and CDR2 FYEKMQ (reference sequence). This CDR3 contains 13 residues. Trimming took off 5 bases at V and 7 bases at J, with 14 bases between the two ends. The CDR3 reads CASSLLGTDEAFF. In DNA, the CDR3 is TGTGCCAGCAGCCTACTAGGGACTGATGAAGCTTTCTTT.

Concerning this clonotype: A much bigger clone sits one base away, suggesting this may be a read error. CDR3 loop: CASSAFPSPLGDTEAFF. Here the CDR3 DNA reads TGTGCCAGCAGCGCATTTCCTTCCCCACTTGGGGACACTGAAGCTTTCTTT. The rearrangement uses TRBV7-2 and TRBJ1-1; D not certain. The CDR3 totals 17 residues. Trimming removed 5 bases at V and 3 bases at J, with 22 bases between. The germline CDR1 and CDR2 sequences are SGHTA and FQGNSA.

The chain couples TRBV27 to TRBJ2-1, with 7 bases lining up with TRBD1. This CDR3 region has 15 residues. From germline, CDR1 is MNHEY and CDR2 SMNVEV (reference sequence). Trimming at V came to 3 bases and at J to 5 bases, leaving 7 bases not matched to a gene. CDR3 DNA: TGTGCCAGCAGTTTGGGACAGCTTCCCCACAATGAGCAGTTCTTC. As protein: CASSLGQLPHNEQFF.

This clonotype was found a few times. The J gene is TRBJ2-7, the V gene TRBV24-1; 8 bases line up with TRBD1. The V and J ends lost 3 bases and 3 bases, in that order; junction bases with no gene match: 12. The CDR3 extends over 17 amino acids. Germline-derived CDR1 and CDR2 are KGHDR and SFDVKD. For the CDR3, the DNA is TGTGCCACCAGTGATGAAGGGACAGGCCCTACTCTCTACGAGCAGTACGTC. Its translation: CATSDEGTGPTLYEQYV.

This clonotype has a handful of counts. CDR3 in amino acids: CASSLGPGEDGYTF. The CDR3 DNA sequence: TGTGCCAGCAGCTTAGGTCCGGGGGAAGATGGCTACACCTTC. The chain is built from TRBV7-9 and TRBJ1-2; tentative D call: TRBD1 (5 bases). The germline gives CDR1 SEHNR, CDR2 FQNEAQ (reference sequence). The CDR3 runs to 14 residues. V was pared by 1 base and J by 6 bases, with 12 bases between.

This sequence joins TRBV27 and TRBJ2-3; 8 bases align to TRBD2. The CDR3 is made up of 15 amino acids. Looked up from germline, CDR1 is MNHEY and CDR2 is SMNVEV (reference sequence). J gave up 7 bases and V 3 bases, and 9 bases lay outside the gene matches. The CDR3 DNA follows: TGTGCCAGCAGTTTTACGACGGGGGGGCCGTATACGCAGTATTTT. Translation gives CASSFTTGGPYTQYF.

The CDR3: CASTPGGVGGYTF. The CDR3 bases are TGTGCCAGCACCCCGGGGGGTGTGGGTGGCTACACCTTC. This chain connects TRBV12-3 or TRBV12-4 to TRBJ1-2; D possibly corresponds to TRBD1 (5 bases). Between the trimmed V and J ends, which lost 7 bases and 7 bases, there was a span of 16 bases. This CDR3 contains 13 residues.

In its sample, this clonotype was seen many times. Compared with germline, one end of the junction differs, possibly owing to a read error. V and J are TRBV7-6 and TRBJ1-1; D is ambiguous. The CDR3 is made up of 18 amino acids. Germline V gene sequence: CDR1 SGHVS, CDR2 FNYEAQ. This CDR3 is CASTLIQDPTSLNTEAFF. The CDR3 bases are TGTGCCAGCACCTTAATCCAAGACCCCACGTCGTTGAACACTGAAGCTTTCTTT. Looking up the rest from reference TRBV7-6 and TRBJ1-1 gives the full variable domain: GAGVSQSPRYKVTKRGQDVALRCDPISGHVSLYWYRQALGQGPEFLTYFNYEAQQDKSGLPNDRFSAERPEGSISTLTIQRTEQRDSAMYRCASTLIQDPTSLNTEAFFGQGTRLTVV.

The chain employs TRBV2 and TRBJ2-3; TRBD2 aligns across 7 bases. The CDR3 is 11 amino acids. V dropped 3 bases and J dropped 9; count of bases not matched to a gene: 0. Germline V gene sequence: CDR1 SNHLY, CDR2 FYNNEI. CDR3 in DNA: TGTGCCAGCAGTGACGGGGGGACGCAGTATTTT. Translating gives CASSDGGTQYF.

Comment on this clonotype: A much bigger clone sits one base away, suggesting this may be a read error. This sequence joins TRBV7-2 and TRBJ1-1; no definite D call. Per the germline V gene, CDR1 is SGHTA and CDR2 is FQGNSA. Between the trimmed V and J ends, which lost 2 bases and 0 bases, there was a span of 7 bases. The CDR3 extends over 14 amino acids. Here the CDR3 reads CASSLRPLNTEAFF. The CDR3 DNA follows: TGTGCCAGCAGCTTACGTCCGTTGAACACTGAAGCTTTCTTT.

This clonotype was seen a few times. J is TRBJ1-1 and V is TRBV27, with D possibly being TRBD1 (5 bases). V lost 7 bases to trimming and J lost 5 bases, with 20 bases between them. The germline V gene has CDR1 MNHEY and CDR2 SMNVEV (reference sequence). The CDR3 runs 15 residues. CDR3 sequence: CASTEYGASMTEAFF. The CDR3, as DNA: TGTGCCAGCACCGAGTACGGGGCTAGTATGACTGAAGCTTTCTTT.

This clonotype has ten or more counts. The gene calls are TRBV12-3 or TRBV12-4 and TRBJ2-3; D is unresolved. Trimming removed 8 bases at V and 2 bases at J, with 11 bases between. The CDR3 is 13 amino acids. CDR3 amino acids: CASANSDTDTQYF. In DNA, the CDR3 is TGTGCCAGCGCGAACAGCGACACAGATACGCAGTATTTT.

The J gene is TRBJ1-6, the V gene TRBV7-6, with D perhaps matching TRBD1 (5 bases). The CDR3 is made up of 16 amino acids. In germline, CDR1 is SGHVS, CDR2 FNYEAQ. V shed 4 bases and J shed 11 bases, with 21 bases lying between them. CDR3 nucleotide sequence: TGTGCCAGCAGCTCACGACAGATTCCAGGCACGACACCCCTCCACTTT. Its translation is CASSSRQIPGTTPLHF.

This clonotype was detected a few times. The gene calls are TRBV19 and TRBJ1-5; weak D call: TRBD1 (5 bases). V shed 7 bases and J shed 7 bases, with 20 bases lying between them. The CDR3 covers 15 residues. Germline-derived CDR1 and CDR2 are LNHDA and SQIVND (reference sequence). The CDR3 reads CASTWGVRVQQPQHF. CDR3 DNA: TGTGCCAGTACCTGGGGGGTCAGGGTTCAACAGCCCCAGCATTTT.

In its sample, this clonotype was seen many times. The V and J genes are TRBV7-9 and TRBJ2-5; D uncertain. V was shortened by 5 bases and J by 0 bases, with 16 bases between the two germline ends. CDR1 is SEHNR and CDR2 is FQNEAQ in the germline V gene (reference sequence). The CDR3 is 16 residues long. For the CDR3, the DNA is TGTGCCAGCAGCGGGCCCGTTCGCGCCGACCAAGAGACCCAGTACTTC. Its protein product is CASSGPVRADQETQYF.

At least ten counts were recorded for this clonotype. The chain recombines TRBV7-2 with TRBJ1-2; D may be TRBD1 (6 bases). Trimming pared 4 bases from V and 7 bases from J, leaving 13 bases between. The CDR3 has 13 amino acids. Germline V gives CDR1 SGHTA, CDR2 FQGNSA. The CDR3: CASSSTNRAGYTF. The CDR3 coding sequence is TGTGCCAGCAGCTCCACAAACAGGGCTGGCTACACCTTC.

V gene TRBV4-1 combines with J gene TRBJ2-2; D unclear. Trimming stripped 1 base from V and 1 base from J, with 7 bases between. The CDR3 contains 15 residues. From germline, CDR1 is MGHRA and CDR2 YSYEKL. The CDR3 DNA reads TGCGCCAGCAGCCAAGCGGATCTGAACACCGGGGAGCTGTTTTTT. As protein: CASSQADLNTGELFF.

The V gene is TRBV6-2 or TRBV6-3, the J gene TRBJ2-5; 9 bases are shared with TRBD1. The CDR3 runs 14 residues. V lost 7 bases and J lost 1; bases outside the gene matches: 4. Germline assignment: CDR1 MNHEY and CDR2 SVGEGT. Written as DNA, the CDR3 is TGTGCCAGCAATACAGGGGGCCTCCAAGAGACCCAGTACTTC. Its translation is CASNTGGLQETQYF.